This entry lists 17 T cell receptor beta chains sequenced from one sample in a study of blood T cell repertoires in COVID-19. Only in-frame clones appear in the TCRdb table, and some are missing; sequencing was by immunoSEQ multiplex PCR. Of about 240,000 clones listed, roughly 79% are singletons. Sequencing was carried out using peripheral blood. These receptors were collected from a woman older than 75 with COVID-19, enrolled during active disease.

The gene calls are TRBV7-8 and TRBJ1-3; 9 nucleotides agree with TRBD1. V was pared by 5 bases and J by 0 bases, with 8 bases of the junction left unmatched. The CDR3 extends over 17 amino acids. The germline CDR1 and CDR2 sequences are SGHVS and FQNEAQ. CDR3 nucleotide sequence: TGTGCCAGCAGCGCCGGGACAGGGCGCCTCTCTGGAAACACCATATATTTT. Its translation: CASSAGTGRLSGNTIYF.

The sample holds a few counts of this clone. The rearrangement joins TRBV6-5 to TRBJ1-2; the match to TRBD1 covers 11 bases. Looked up from germline, CDR1 is MNHEY and CDR2 is SVGAGI. The CDR3 runs to 14 residues. The trim removed 0 bases at V and 6 bases at J, leaving 0 bases unmatched. The CDR3 DNA reads as TGTGCCAGCAGTTACTCGGGACAGGGGGATGGCTACACCTTC. Translating it yields CASSYSGQGDGYTF.

This clone was seen more than once but under ten times. This sequence joins TRBV3-1 (or the pseudogene TRBV3-2) and TRBJ1-1, with D uncertain. With 2 bases removed from V and 3 bases from J, the gap between germline ends came to 10 bases. The length of the CDR3 is 14 residues. The V gene's germline CDR1 is LGHDT and CDR2 YNNKEL (reference sequence). CDR3 in DNA: TGTGCCAGCAGCCAATCCCAGTCTTACACTGAAGCTTTCTTT. It specifies CASSQSQSYTEAFF.

V gene TRBV3-1 (or the pseudogene TRBV3-2) combines with J gene TRBJ2-2; TRBD1 matches at 7 bases. Germline assignment: CDR1 LGHDT and CDR2 YNNKEL (reference sequence). The CDR3 runs 15 residues. The ends lost 4 bases at V and 7 bases at J; junction bases unmatched: 9. CDR3 loop: CASSLSRQGVGELFF. In nucleotides, the CDR3 is TGTGCCAGCAGCCTGTCCCGGCAGGGGGTCGGGGAGCTGTTTTTT.

The V call is TRBV4-1, the J call TRBJ1-2, with 10 bases lining up with TRBD1. CDR1 is MGHRA, CDR2 YSYEKL, per germline. CDR3 length: 16 amino acids. V dropped 3 bases and J dropped 2; count of bases not matched to a gene: 6. CDR3: CASSQAGTGENYGYTF. As DNA, the CDR3 is TGCGCCAGCAGCCAGGCCGGGACAGGGGAGAACTATGGCTACACCTTC.

This sequence joins TRBV2 and TRBJ2-3; D is uncertain. V gave up 4 bases and J gave up 8 bases, with 13 bases separating them. This CDR3 region has 13 residues. Germline CDR1 and CDR2: SNHLY and FYNNEI. The CDR3 loop is CASSGSTTGTQYF. CDR3 coding DNA: TGTGCCAGCAGTGGATCTACAACGGGTACGCAGTATTTT.

V and J are TRBV19 and TRBJ2-5, with TRBD1 matching 12 bases. Germline V gene data show CDR1 as LNHDA and CDR2 as SQIVND (reference sequence). Trimming removed 8 bases from V and 4 bases from J; junction bases left unmatched: 5. The CDR3 contains 14 residues. CDR3 DNA sequence: TGTGCCAGTGGGACAGGGGGCAATGGAGAGACCCAGTACTTC. Protein sequence: CASGTGGNGETQYF.

In this sample, this clone turned up once. The genes are TRBV4-1 and TRBJ1-2; the match to TRBD1 covers 8 bases. Germline V gene lookup returns CDR1 MGHRA and CDR2 YSYEKL. With V trimmed by 1 base and J by 4 bases, 8 bases remained unmatched. CDR3 length: 16 residues. CDR3 nucleotide sequence: TGCGCCAGCAGCCAAGTACAGGGGGTAGCAGCCTATGGCTACACCTTC. This encodes CASSQVQGVAAYGYTF.

The genes are TRBV9 and TRBJ2-2; D perhaps matches TRBD1 (5 bases). Germline V gives CDR1 SGDLS, CDR2 YYNGEE. With 1 base removed from V and 7 bases from J, the gap between germline ends came to 11 bases. The CDR3 spans 14 residues. The chain's CDR3 is CASSVLTEGGELFF. The CDR3 nucleotides are TGTGCCAGCAGCGTATTGACAGAAGGCGGGGAGCTGTTTTTT.

This clone was seen a handful of times. The rearrangement joins TRBV6-5 to TRBJ2-7, with D hard to call. From germline, CDR1 is MNHEY and CDR2 SVGAGI. V lost 2 bases and J lost 2, with 7 bases in between. This CDR3 contains 13 residues. As DNA, the CDR3 is TGTGCCAGCAGTTACAGCCCCACCTACGAGCAGTACTTC. Translating gives CASSYSPTYEQYF.

The chain employs TRBV19 and TRBJ2-7, with 9 bases identical to TRBD1. Germline assignment: CDR1 LNHDA and CDR2 SQIVND (reference sequence). V lost 4 bases, J lost 5 bases, and 9 bases stayed unmatched. The CDR3 has 15 residues. Here the CDR3 DNA reads TGTGCCAGTAGTAGTATAGGTACAGGGGGCGACGAGCAGTACTTC. Protein sequence: CASSSIGTGGDEQYF.

V gene TRBV4-1 combines with J gene TRBJ1-4, with a tentative D call TRBD1 (6 bases). Germline V gives CDR1 MGHRA, CDR2 YSYEKL. Trimming stripped 6 bases from V and 1 base from J, with 15 bases between. The CDR3 is 16 amino acids. For the CDR3, the DNA is TGCGCCAGCAGGGGAGCAGGGGTAATAACTAATGAAAAACTGTTTTTT. This gives the protein CASRGAGVITNEKLFF.

The V gene is TRBV11-3, the J gene TRBJ2-1; 8 bases agree with TRBD2. Germline loops: CDR1 SGHNT, CDR2 YENEEA. The CDR3 totals 15 residues. V lost 7 bases, J lost 7 bases, and 12 bases stayed unmatched. CDR3 DNA sequence: TGTGCCAGCACCCGGGGGGGGCGCTTAGGAAATGAGCAGTTCTTC. Translating it yields CASTRGGRLGNEQFF.

The CDR3 region has the DNA TGTGCCACCCAAGGGGGGGCTCTGGCAGCGGGCACAGATACGCAGTATTTT. Amino acid sequence: CATQGGALAAGTDTQYF. J is TRBJ2-3 and V is TRBV19, with a possible D match to TRBD2 (7 bases). Per germline, CDR1 LNHDA and CDR2 SQIVND (reference sequence). This CDR3 region has 17 residues. V was pared by 10 bases and J by 1 base, with 24 bases between.

The rearrangement uses TRBV6-5 and TRBJ2-7; tentative D call: TRBD2 (7 bases). CDR1 MNHEY and CDR2 SVGAGI come from the germline V gene. The V and J ends lost 6 bases and 1 base respectively, with 16 bases between them. This CDR3 has 15 amino acids. Here the CDR3 DNA reads TGTGCCAGCAGCAGGGGAGAGGGAGGGTCCTACGAGCAGTACTTC. This codes for CASSRGEGGSYEQYF.

V and J are TRBV7-9 and TRBJ2-3; D gene uncertain. Germline V gene lookup returns CDR1 SEHNR and CDR2 FQNEAQ (reference sequence). Between the trimmed V and J ends, which lost 4 bases and 6 bases, there was a span of 5 bases. This CDR3 is 11 amino acids long. CDR3 loop: CASSSSDTQYF. Written as DNA, the CDR3 is TGTGCCAGCAGCTCTAGTGATACGCAGTATTTT.

J is TRBJ2-3 and V is TRBV6-5; D is unresolved. This CDR3 has 14 amino acids. V lost 6 bases, J lost 3 bases, and 13 bases lay in between. Germline V gene sequence: CDR1 MNHEY, CDR2 SVGAGI. The CDR3 is CASRRYYNTDTQYF. The CDR3 nucleotides are TGTGCCAGCAGACGATACTACAATACAGATACGCAGTATTTT.